These T cell receptor beta chains were read from a single sample in a study of shared clonotypes between healthy human individuals. TCRdb keeps only in-frame clones here, not all; method: immunoSEQ multiplex PCR. The profile shows 450,000 to 600,000 clones, more than 65% of them singletons. Sequencing input: PBMCs. The receptors stem from a woman aged 40 to 50 in good health. Some clones in this sample may be carry-over from other donors' samples. Both conserved end residues are part of each CDR3. A D gene is named only where the DNA matches it firmly. Clone size is not always given. Where it is, it says once, few, many or a class for expanded clones.

size	V	D	J	CDR3	DNA
once	TRBV7-9	TRBD1	TRBJ2-1	CASRPGTGGDEQFF	TGTGCCAGCAGGCCCGGGACAGGGGGCGATGAGCAGTTCTTC
.	TRBV5-1	.	TRBJ2-2	CATGVNTGELFF	TGCGCCACTGGGGTGAACACCGGGGAGCTGTTTTTT
.	TRBV19	.	TRBJ1-5	CASSTRRAVSNQPQHF	TGTGCCAGTAGTACCCGCAGGGCAGTCAGCAATCAGCCCCAGCATTTT
.	TRBV18	TRBD1	TRBJ2-5	CASSPGQRQETQYF	TGTGCCAGCTCGCCGGGACAGAGGCAAGAGACCCAGTACTTC
.	TRBV4-3	.	TRBJ1-5	CASSQERTDNQPQHF	TGCGCCAGCAGCCAAGAAAGGACAGATAATCAGCCCCAGCATTTT
.	TRBV2	.	TRBJ2-7	CASSAGDYEQYF	TGTGCCAGCAGTGCCGGGGACTACGAGCAGTACTTC
.	TRBV30	.	TRBJ2-5	CAWRTGTTTGETQYF	TGTGCCTGGAGAACCGGGACAACGACCGGGGAGACCCAGTACTTC
.	TRBV6-1	TRBD2	TRBJ2-5	CASSEVWAGGAETQYF	TGTGCCAGCAGTGAAGTCTGGGCGGGAGGGGCAGAGACCCAGTACTTC
once	TRBV5-1	.	TRBJ1-1	CASSSLLNTEAFF	TGCGCCAGCAGCAGCTTATTGAACACTGAAGCTTTCTTT
.	TRBV30	.	TRBJ2-1	CAWKTVSSYNEQFF	TGTGCCTGGAAGACAGTTTCTTCCTACAATGAGCAGTTCTTC
.	TRBV5-1	.	TRBJ2-1	CASSLEVDNEQFF	TGCGCCAGCAGCTTGGAGGTGGACAATGAGCAGTTCTTC
.	TRBV5-1	TRBD1	TRBJ2-7	CASSGQGRVYEQYF	TGCGCCAGCAGCGGACAGGGTAGGGTCTACGAGCAGTACTTC
.	TRBV5-1	.	TRBJ2-2	CASSLQGTDTGELFF	TGCGCCAGTTCACTACAGGGTACGGACACCGGGGAGCTGTTTTTT
few	TRBV11-3	TRBD2	TRBJ2-1	CASSLGRLAGGDEQFF	TGTGCCAGCAGCTTAGGACGACTAGCGGGAGGTGATGAGCAGTTCTTC
.	TRBV27	TRBD1	TRBJ2-1	CASSTLRDRAVEQFF	TGTGCCAGCAGTACACTCAGGGACAGGGCGGTCGAGCAGTTCTTC
.	TRBV5-1	.	TRBJ1-5	CASSPTDGGQPQHF	TGCGCCAGCAGCCCGACGGACGGGGGGCAGCCCCAGCATTTT
few	TRBV19	TRBD1	TRBJ1-2	CASSPGTGIYGYTF	TGTGCCAGTAGTCCGGGGACAGGAATCTATGGCTACACCTTC
.	TRBV10-3	.	TRBJ2-7	CAIRGRAPAYEQYF	TGTGCCATCAGGGGGCGGGCACCTGCTTACGAGCAGTACTTC
.	TRBV6-5	.	TRBJ1-1	CASRRQQNTEAFF	TGTGCCAGCAGGCGACAGCAGAACACTGAAGCTTTCTTT
.	TRBV7-2	.	TRBJ1-1	CASSPNRYWSFF	TGTGCCAGCAGCCCCAACAGGTATTGGTCTTTCTTT
once	TRBV10-2	TRBD1	TRBJ1-5	CASAGGVGQPQHF	TGCGCCAGTGCAGGGGGCGTGGGTCAGCCCCAGCATTTT
.	TRBV19	.	TRBJ2-7	CASSSRTSYEQYF	TGTGCCAGTAGTTCGCGGACGAGCTACGAGCAGTACTTC
.	TRBV27	TRBD1	TRBJ2-1	CASSLMGQGARNEQFF	TGTGCCAGCAGTTTAATGGGACAGGGGGCGCGGAATGAGCAGTTCTTC
.	TRBV6-1	.	TRBJ2-7	CASSEFMGIGYEQYF	TGTGCCAGCAGTGAATTTATGGGGATAGGTTACGAGCAGTACTTC
.	TRBV18	TRBD2	TRBJ2-2	CASSPRLAGPAGELFF	TGTGCCAGCTCACCCAGACTAGCGGGACCGGCCGGGGAGCTGTTTTTT
.	TRBV5-1	TRBD2	TRBJ2-2	CASSLGTSGLTGELFF	TGCGCCAGCAGCTTGGGAACTAGCGGGCTCACCGGGGAGCTGTTTTTT
.	TRBV7-7	TRBD2	TRBJ2-1	CASSSGTSGSYEQFF	TGTGCCAGCAGCTCGGGGACTAGCGGGAGCTATGAGCAGTTCTTC
.	TRBV7-3	.	TRBJ2-6	CASSHGVPGANVLTF	TGTGCCAGCAGCCATGGCGTCCCTGGGGCCAACGTCCTGACTTTC
.	TRBV11-3	.	TRBJ2-3	CASSLTTDTQYF	TGTGCCAGCAGCTTAACCACAGATACGCAGTATTTT
.	TRBV10-3	.	TRBJ1-1	CAISESFNSMNTEAFF	TGTGCCATCAGTGAGTCTTTCAACAGCATGAACACTGAAGCTTTCTTT
.	TRBV7-7	TRBD2	TRBJ2-5	CASSVLAGPQETQYF	TGTGCCAGCAGCGTACTAGCGGGACCTCAAGAGACCCAGTACTTC
.	TRBV5-1	.	TRBJ1-4	CASSSGVGEKLFF	TGCGCCAGCAGCTCAGGGGTGGGTGAAAAACTGTTTTTT
.	TRBV27	TRBD2	TRBJ2-1	CASSLSGREYNEQFF	TGTGCCAGCAGTTTAAGTGGGAGGGAGTACAATGAGCAGTTCTTC
.	TRBV11-2	TRBD2	TRBJ2-7	CASSLRFGGSSYEQYF	TGTGCCAGCAGCTTAAGATTCGGCGGGAGCTCCTACGAGCAGTACTTC
.	TRBV27	TRBD2	TRBJ2-7	CASSAPGTSVHYEQYF	TGTGCCAGCAGTGCTCCCGGGACTAGCGTACACTACGAGCAGTACTTC
.	TRBV7-3	TRBD1	TRBJ1-5	CASSFTGGSCFIDQPQHF	TGTGCCAGCAGCTTCACAGGGGGGTCCTGTTTTATTGATCAGCCCCAGCATTTT
.	TRBV7-3	.	TRBJ1-3	CASSPGTASSGNTIYF	TGTGCCAGCAGCCCTGGGACGGCGAGCTCTGGAAACACCATATATTTT
.	TRBV7-2	.	TRBJ2-3	CASSLNRGGRTDTQYF	TGTGCCAGCAGCTTGAATAGAGGCGGCCGCACAGATACGCAGTATTTT
.	TRBV10-3	.	TRBJ1-2	CAISDRTVTGYGYTF	TGTGCCATCAGTGATCGGACCGTCACAGGGTATGGCTACACCTTC
.	TRBV5-1	TRBD1	TRBJ1-1	CASSPTGQGVMLDTEAFF	TGCGCCAGCAGCCCGACGGGCCAGGGGGTTATGTTGGACACTGAAGCTTTCTTT
.	TRBV6-5	.	TRBJ1-1	CASRALPGRAFF	TGTGCCAGCAGAGCATTACCCGGCCGGGCTTTCTTT
.	TRBV5-4	.	TRBJ2-3	CASSLGQGGYTDTQYF	TGTGCCAGCAGCTTGGGGCAGGGGGGATACACAGATACGCAGTATTTT
.	TRBV21-1	.	TRBJ2-6	CATAIPAAGANVLTF	TGTGCCACAGCAATTCCGGCGGCCGGGGCCAACGTCCTGACTTTC
.	TRBV5-1	TRBD2	TRBJ2-5	CASSLAGGPETQYF	TGCGCCAGCAGCCTAGCGGGAGGCCCAGAGACCCAGTACTTC
.	TRBV10-3	.	TRBJ1-1	CAIRGGNTEAFF	TGTGCCATCAGAGGGGGAAACACTGAAGCTTTCTTT
few	TRBV5-4	.	TRBJ2-5	CASSPRGVTETQYF	TGTGCCAGCAGCCCGCGTGGTGTAACCGAGACCCAGTACTTC
.	TRBV19	.	TRBJ2-3	CASSTWTITDTQYF	TGTGCCAGTAGTACGTGGACCATCACAGATACGCAGTATTTT
.	TRBV27	.	TRBJ2-5	CASSFGGTQETQYF	TGTGCCAGCAGTTTTGGGGGGACCCAAGAGACCCAGTACTTC
.	TRBV10-3	TRBD1	TRBJ2-1	CAITGDSYNEQFF	TGTGCCATCACCGGGGACAGTTACAATGAGCAGTTCTTC
.	TRBV7-8	TRBD1	TRBJ2-5	CASSLEYRGRETQYF	TGTGCCAGCAGCTTGGAGTACAGGGGGCGAGAGACCCAGTACTTC
.	TRBV7-9	TRBD2	TRBJ2-7	CASSLAASGRTAYEQYF	TGTGCCAGCAGCTTAGCAGCTAGCGGGAGAACCGCCTACGAGCAGTACTTC
.	TRBV7-2	.	TRBJ1-1	CASSLMGNRDTEAFF	TGTGCCAGCAGCTTAATGGGGAACCGTGACACTGAAGCTTTCTTT
.	TRBV7-2	TRBD2	TRBJ2-1	CASSPSGPSPPEQFF	TGTGCCAGCAGCCCTAGCGGACCGTCTCCCCCTGAGCAGTTCTTC